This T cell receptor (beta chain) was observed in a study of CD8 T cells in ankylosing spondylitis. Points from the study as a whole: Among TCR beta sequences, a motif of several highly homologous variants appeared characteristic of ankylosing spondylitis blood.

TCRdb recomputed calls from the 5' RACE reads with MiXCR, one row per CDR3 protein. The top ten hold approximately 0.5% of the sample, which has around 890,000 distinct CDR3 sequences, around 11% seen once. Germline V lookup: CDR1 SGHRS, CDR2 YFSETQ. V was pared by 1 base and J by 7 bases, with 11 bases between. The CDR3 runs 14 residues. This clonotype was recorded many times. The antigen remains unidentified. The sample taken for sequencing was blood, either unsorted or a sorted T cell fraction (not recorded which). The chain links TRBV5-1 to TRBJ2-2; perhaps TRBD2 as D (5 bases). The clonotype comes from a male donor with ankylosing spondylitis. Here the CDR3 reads CASSLMGEGGELFF. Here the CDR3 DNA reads TGCGCCAGCAGCTTGATGGGAGAAGGCGGGGAGCTGTTTTTT.